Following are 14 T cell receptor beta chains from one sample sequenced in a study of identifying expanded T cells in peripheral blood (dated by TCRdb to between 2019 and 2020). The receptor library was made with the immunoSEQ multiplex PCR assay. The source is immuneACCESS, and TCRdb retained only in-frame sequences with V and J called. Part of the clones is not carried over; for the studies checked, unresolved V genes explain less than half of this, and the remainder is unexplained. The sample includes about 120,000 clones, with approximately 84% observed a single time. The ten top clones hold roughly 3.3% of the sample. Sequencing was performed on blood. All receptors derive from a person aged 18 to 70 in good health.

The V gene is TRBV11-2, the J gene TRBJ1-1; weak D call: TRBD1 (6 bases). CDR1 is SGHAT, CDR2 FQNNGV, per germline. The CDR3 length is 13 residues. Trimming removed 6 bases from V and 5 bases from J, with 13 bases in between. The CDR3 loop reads CASRGADRTEAFF. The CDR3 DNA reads TGTGCCAGCAGGGGGGCGGATCGGACTGAAGCTTTCTTT.

The CDR3 nucleotides are TGTGCCAGCTCGCAGCAAGCCAAAAACATTCAGTACTTC. Translation gives CASSQQAKNIQYF. The chain is built from TRBV19 and TRBJ2-4, with D hard to call. Per germline, CDR1 LNHDA and CDR2 SQIVND (reference sequence). This CDR3 is built from 13 residues. The V end lost 9 bases, the J end lost 0 bases, and 9 bases lay between the germline ends. Looking up the rest from reference TRBV19 and TRBJ2-4 gives the full variable domain: DGGITQSPKYLFRKEGQNVTLSCEQNLNHDAMYWYRQDPGQGLRLIYYSQIVNDFQKGDIAEGYSVSREKKESFPLTVTSAQKNPTAFYLCASSQQAKNIQYFGAGTRLSVL.

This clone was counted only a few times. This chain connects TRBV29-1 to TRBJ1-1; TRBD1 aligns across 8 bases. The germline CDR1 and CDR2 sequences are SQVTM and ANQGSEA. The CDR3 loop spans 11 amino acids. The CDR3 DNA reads TGCAGTGGCAGGGGGCACACTGAAGCTTTCTTT. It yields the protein CSGRGHTEAFF. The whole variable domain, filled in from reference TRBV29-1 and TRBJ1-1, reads SAVISQKPSRDICQRGTSLTIQCQVDSQVTMMFWYRQQPGQSLTLIATANQGSEATYESGFVIDKFPISRPNLTFSTLTVSNMSPEDSSIYLCSGRGHTEAFFGQGTRLTVV.

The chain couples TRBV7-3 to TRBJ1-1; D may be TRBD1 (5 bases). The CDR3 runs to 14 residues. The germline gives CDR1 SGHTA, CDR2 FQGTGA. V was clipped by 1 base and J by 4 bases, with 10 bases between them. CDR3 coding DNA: TGTGCCAGCAGCTTAAATGCAGGGAGCACTGAAGCTTTCTTT. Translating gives CASSLNAGSTEAFF.

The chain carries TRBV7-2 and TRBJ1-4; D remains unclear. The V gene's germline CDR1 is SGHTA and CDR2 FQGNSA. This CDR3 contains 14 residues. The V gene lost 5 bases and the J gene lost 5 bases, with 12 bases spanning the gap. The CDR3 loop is CASSPTGWNEKLFF. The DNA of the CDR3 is TGTGCCAGCAGCCCTACCGGCTGGAATGAAAAACTGTTTTTT.

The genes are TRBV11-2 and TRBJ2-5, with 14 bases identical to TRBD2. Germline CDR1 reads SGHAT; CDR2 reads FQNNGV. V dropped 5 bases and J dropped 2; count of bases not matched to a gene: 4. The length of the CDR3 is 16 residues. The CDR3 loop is CASSGLAGGDQETQYF. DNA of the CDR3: TGTGCCAGCAGCGGACTAGCGGGGGGAGATCAAGAGACCCAGTACTTC.

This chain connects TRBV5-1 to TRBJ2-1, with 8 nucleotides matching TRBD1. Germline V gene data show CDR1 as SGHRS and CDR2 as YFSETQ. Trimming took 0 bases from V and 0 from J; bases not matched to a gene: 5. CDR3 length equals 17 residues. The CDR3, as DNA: TGCGCCAGCAGCTTGGTCCAGGGGGCCGGCTCCTACAATGAGCAGTTCTTC. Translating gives CASSLVQGAGSYNEQFF.

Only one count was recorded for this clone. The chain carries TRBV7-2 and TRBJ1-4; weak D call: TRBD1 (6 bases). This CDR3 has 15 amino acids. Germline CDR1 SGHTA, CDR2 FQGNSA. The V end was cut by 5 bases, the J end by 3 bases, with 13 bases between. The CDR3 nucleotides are TGTGCCAGCAGCCGCTCCGGGACATCTAATGAAAAACTGTTTTTT. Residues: CASSRSGTSNEKLFF.

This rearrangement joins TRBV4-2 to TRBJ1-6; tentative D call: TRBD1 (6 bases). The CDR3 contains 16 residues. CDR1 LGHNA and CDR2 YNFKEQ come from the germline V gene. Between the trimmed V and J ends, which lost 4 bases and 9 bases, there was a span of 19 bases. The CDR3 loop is CASSLSAGDKGSPLHF. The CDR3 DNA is TGTGCCAGCAGCCTCTCGGCAGGGGATAAGGGTTCACCCCTCCACTTT.

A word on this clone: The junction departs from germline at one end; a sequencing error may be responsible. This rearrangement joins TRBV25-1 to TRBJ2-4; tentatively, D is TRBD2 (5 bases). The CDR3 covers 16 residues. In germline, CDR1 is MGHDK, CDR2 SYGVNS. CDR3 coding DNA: TGTGCCAGCAGGGGTGGTCGGGGATTAGCCAAAAGCATTCAGTACTTC. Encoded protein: CASRGGRGLAKSIQYF.

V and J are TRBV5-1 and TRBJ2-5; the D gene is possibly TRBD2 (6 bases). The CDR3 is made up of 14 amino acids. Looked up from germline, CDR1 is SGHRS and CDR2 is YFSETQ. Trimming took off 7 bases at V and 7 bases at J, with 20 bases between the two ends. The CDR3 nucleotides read TGCGCCAGCCGGTGGGAGGCCAACACGGGGACCCAGTACTTC. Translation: CASRWEANTGTQYF.

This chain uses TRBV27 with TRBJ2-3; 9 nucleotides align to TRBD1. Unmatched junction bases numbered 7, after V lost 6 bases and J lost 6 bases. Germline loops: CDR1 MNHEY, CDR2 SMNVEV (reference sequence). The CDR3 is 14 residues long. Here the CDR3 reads CASRGQGIWDTQYF. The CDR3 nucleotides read TGTGCCAGCAGGGGACAGGGTATTTGGGATACGCAGTATTTT.

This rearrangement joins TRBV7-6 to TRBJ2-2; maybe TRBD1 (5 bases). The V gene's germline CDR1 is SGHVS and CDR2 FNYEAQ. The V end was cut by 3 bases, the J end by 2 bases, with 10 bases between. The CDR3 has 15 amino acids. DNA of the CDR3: TGTGCCAGCAGCTTCCGACAGATAAACACCGGGGAGCTGTTTTTT. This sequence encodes CASSFRQINTGELFF.

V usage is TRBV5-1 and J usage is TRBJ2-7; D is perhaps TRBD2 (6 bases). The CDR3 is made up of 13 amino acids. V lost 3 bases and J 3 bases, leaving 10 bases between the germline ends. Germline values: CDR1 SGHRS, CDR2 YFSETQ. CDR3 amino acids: CASSWGGSYEQYF. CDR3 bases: TGCGCCAGCAGCTGGGGAGGTAGCTACGAGCAGTACTTC.